These 13 T cell receptor beta chains share one sample of origin, sequenced in a study of blood T cell repertoires in COVID-19. This table comes from immunoSEQ multiplex PCR, and its TCRdb copy is limited to in-frame clones, with some not included. Found here are more than 300,000 clones, approximately 87% of them singletons; the top ten hold around 1.9%. Sequenced input: PBMCs or T cells enriched from blood (not recorded which). Receptor source: a man aged 40-49 years in a cohort exposed to, infected with or recovered from COVID-19 (not recorded which).

CDR3 nucleotides: TGCGCCAGCAGACCGGGACTAGCGGGCACAGATACGCAGTATTTT. Encoded protein: CASRPGLAGTDTQYF. The V call is TRBV4-1, the J call TRBJ2-3; 11 bases line up with TRBD2. The CDR3 covers 15 residues. CDR1 MGHRA and CDR2 YSYEKL come from the germline V gene. J was trimmed by 1 base and V by 6 bases; bases with no gene match: 3.

The rearrangement uses TRBV11-2 and TRBJ1-1; 8 bases are shared with TRBD1. The CDR3 has 17 amino acids. The ends lost 2 bases at V and 0 bases at J; junction bases unmatched: 8. Germline V gene lookup returns CDR1 SGHAT and CDR2 FQNNGV. This CDR3 is CASSLHPGGNMNTEAFF. DNA for the CDR3: TGTGCCAGCAGCTTACACCCAGGGGGCAACATGAACACTGAAGCTTTCTTT.

The gene calls are TRBV6-5 and TRBJ1-3; weak D call: TRBD1 (6 bases). Trimming left V 5 bases short and J 1 base short, with 12 bases between. This CDR3 is 15 amino acids long. The V gene's germline CDR1 is MNHEY and CDR2 SVGAGI. The CDR3 region has the DNA TGTGCCAGCAGTCAGGGACATCTATCTGGAAACACCATATATTTT. It is translated as CASSQGHLSGNTIYF.

The chain combines TRBV5-1 with TRBJ2-1; D ambiguous. V was pared by 0 bases and J by 8 bases, with 6 bases between. Germline V gives CDR1 SGHRS, CDR2 YFSETQ. This CDR3 is built from 12 residues. The DNA for the CDR3 is TGCGCCAGCAGCTTGGACTCCTATGAGCAGTTCTTC. Translated, it gives CASSLDSYEQFF.

The chain joins TRBV11-2 to TRBJ2-1; no clear D gene. This CDR3 spans 12 amino acids. V was pared by 5 bases and J by 4 bases, with 6 bases between. Germline loops: CDR1 SGHAT, CDR2 FQNNGV. The chain's CDR3 is CASSIAYNEQFF. In nucleotides, the CDR3 is TGTGCCAGCAGCATAGCTTACAATGAGCAGTTCTTC.

This clone was detected once. V usage is TRBV6-9 and J usage is TRBJ2-2; 9 bases are shared with TRBD1. The CDR3 runs to 15 residues. V shed 2 bases, J shed 4 bases, and the junction held 2 bases outside the gene matches. Germline CDR1 reads MNHGY; CDR2 reads SVAAGI. The CDR3 sequence is CASSYRTGVTGELFF. As DNA, the CDR3 is TGTGCCAGCAGTTATAGGACAGGGGTCACCGGGGAGCTGTTTTTT.

In this sample, this clone turned up once. This chain uses TRBV19 with TRBJ2-2, with TRBD1 identical over 7 bases. V lost 6 bases to trimming and J lost 5 bases; unmatched junction nucleotides: 3. The germline CDR1 and CDR2 sequences are LNHDA and SQIVND (reference sequence). The CDR3 contains 13 residues. The CDR3 protein is CASSDRATGELFF. CDR3 coding DNA: TGTGCCAGTAGCGACAGGGCGACCGGGGAGCTGTTTTTT.

This clone was counted once. CDR3 coding DNA: TGTGCCAGCAGCTTGGATGTCGGGGGGGCCACAGATACGCAGTATTTT. Translated, it gives CASSLDVGGATDTQYF. The genes are TRBV5-4 and TRBJ2-3, with 8 positions matching TRBD2. Germline trimming cut 0 bases from V and 2 bases from J; bases unmatched to any gene: 5. In germline, CDR1 is SGHNT, CDR2 YYREEE (reference sequence). The CDR3 covers 16 residues. The complete variable domain, with remaining parts taken from reference TRBV5-4 and TRBJ2-3, reads ETGVTQSPTHLIKTRGQQVTLRCSSQSGHNTVSWYQQALGQGPQFIFQYYREEENGRGNFPPRFSGLQFPNYSSELNVNALELDDSALYLCASSLDVGGATDTQYFGPGTRLTVL.

This clone was picked up one time. This chain connects TRBV2 to TRBJ1-5; D possibly corresponds to TRBD1 (5 bases). The CDR3 spans 14 residues. The germline gives CDR1 SNHLY, CDR2 FYNNEI. Trimming stripped 7 bases from V and 0 bases from J, with 10 bases between. The CDR3 region has the DNA TGTGCCAGCAACAGAGACAGTAGCAATCAGCCCCAGCATTTT. This translates into CASNRDSSNQPQHF. The full variable domain, completed using reference TRBV2 and TRBJ1-5, is EPEVTQTPSHQVTQMGQEVILRCVPISNHLYFYWYRQILGQKVEFLVSFYNNEISEKSEIFDDQFSVERPDGSNFTLKIRSTKLEDSAMYFCASNRDSSNQPQHFGDGTRLSIL.

The CDR3 sequence is CASGGQGVGANVLTF. In DNA form, the CDR3 reads TGTGCCAGCGGGGGACAGGGGGTAGGGGCCAACGTCCTGACTTTC. J is TRBJ2-6 and V is TRBV6-5; 11 bases map to TRBD1. CDR3 length: 15 amino acids. Germline lookup yields CDR1 MNHEY and CDR2 SVGAGI. Trimming cost V 8 bases and J 4 bases; bases outside gene matches: 4.

The chain employs TRBV7-9 and TRBJ2-7; D might be TRBD2 (6 bases). The germline V gene has CDR1 SEHNR and CDR2 FQNEAQ (reference sequence). The CDR3 runs to 17 residues. Between the trimmed V and J ends, which lost 5 bases and 2 bases, there was a span of 22 bases. The CDR3 protein is CASSPAWAAGLAYEQYF. The CDR3 nucleotides read TGTGCCAGCAGCCCTGCCTGGGCCGCGGGATTAGCCTACGAGCAGTACTTC.

Concerning this clone itself: This specimen includes other DNA sequences encoding the same CDR3. The CDR3: CASSVAATSNYEQYF. The CDR3, as DNA: TGTGCCAGCAGCGTAGCGGCTACTAGCAACTACGAGCAGTACTTC. The gene calls are TRBV9 and TRBJ2-7, with D possibly TRBD2 on 6 matching bases. The germline V gene has CDR1 SGDLS and CDR2 YYNGEE. The CDR3 is made up of 15 amino acids. The V and J ends lost 0 bases and 3 bases respectively, with 13 bases between them. Full variable domain (missing parts from reference TRBV9 and TRBJ2-7): DSGVTQTPKHLITATGQRVTLRCSPRSGDLSVYWYQQSLDQGLQFLIQYYNGEERAKGNILERFSAQQFPDLHSELNLSSLELGDSALYFCASSVAATSNYEQYFGPGTRLTVT.

This clone showed up just a few times. This rearrangement joins TRBV18 to TRBJ2-1; 11 bases match TRBD2. The CDR3 loop spans 15 amino acids. V was clipped by 4 bases and J by 6 bases; unmatched bases: 5. Germline CDR1 reads KGHSH; CDR2 reads LQKENI. CDR3 residues: CASSRLAGGSNEQFF. In DNA form, the CDR3 reads TGTGCCAGCTCACGTCTAGCGGGAGGTAGCAATGAGCAGTTCTTC.